Below are 3 T cell receptor beta chains sequenced from a single sample in a study of blood T cells in healthy people across ages. A second PCR, run for about 7 to 11 cycles, used a sample-barcoded 5' primer plus a J-beta primer mix. TCRdb passed the 5' RACE reads through MiXCR, listing each CDR3 protein once. The sample holds 1.5 million to 2 million distinct CDR3 sequences, about 50% seen once. Source material: blood. The origin of the receptors is a woman aged 40 to 55 in good health.

This clonotype occurred a few times. The chain links TRBV4-3 to TRBJ2-3; 9 nucleotides match TRBD2. The CDR3 has 17 amino acids. Germline V lookup: CDR1 LGHNA, CDR2 YSLEER. V lost 4 bases and J lost 5; bases outside the gene matches: 13. The CDR3 sequence: CASSPWGGGAEGDTQYF. CDR3 coding DNA: TGCGCCAGCAGCCCCTGGGGCGGGGGGGCCGAAGGAGATACGCAGTATTTT.

As regards this clonotype: At one boundary the junction diverges from the germline segment, which might be a read error. V usage is TRBV12-3 or TRBV12-4 and J usage is TRBJ2-5; D call uncertain. This CDR3 has 12 residues. Here the CDR3 reads CASGQVRETRYF. CDR3 coding DNA: TGTGCCAGCGGCCAGGTTCGAGAGACCCGGTACTTC.

This clonotype was recorded a few times. V usage is TRBV12-3 or TRBV12-4 and J usage is TRBJ2-2; no clear D gene. The CDR3 is 14 amino acids. V was cut by 5 bases and J by 2 bases, with 9 bases left in between. The CDR3 loop is CASSRAENTGELFF. DNA for the CDR3: TGTGCCAGCAGTAGGGCGGAAAACACCGGGGAGCTGTTTTTT.